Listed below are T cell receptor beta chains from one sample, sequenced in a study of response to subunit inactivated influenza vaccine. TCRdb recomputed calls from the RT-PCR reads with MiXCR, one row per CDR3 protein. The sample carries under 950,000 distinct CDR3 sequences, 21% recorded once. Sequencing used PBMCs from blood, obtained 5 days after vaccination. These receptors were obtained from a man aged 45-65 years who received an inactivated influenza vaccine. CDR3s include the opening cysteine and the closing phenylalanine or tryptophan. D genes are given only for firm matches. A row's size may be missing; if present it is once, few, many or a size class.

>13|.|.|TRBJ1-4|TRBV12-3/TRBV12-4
CASSYLKAGRRFF
TGTGCCAGCAGCTACCTTAAAGCCGGGAGGCGCTTTTTT
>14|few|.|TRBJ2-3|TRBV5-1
CASSLRVFTDTQYF
TGCGCCAGCAGCTTGCGGGTCTTTACAGATACGCAGTATTTT
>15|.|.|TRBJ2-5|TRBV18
CASSPNQQGAETQYF
TGTGCCAGCTCACCGAATCAGCAGGGCGCGGAGACCCAGTACTTC
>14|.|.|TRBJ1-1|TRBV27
CASSLDNRRTEAFF
TGTGCCAGCAGTTTAGACAACCGAAGGACTGAAGCTTTCTTT
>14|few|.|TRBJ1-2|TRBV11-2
CASSPRTTSGYYTF
TGTGCCAGCAGCCCCCGGACCACAAGCGGCTACTACACCTTC
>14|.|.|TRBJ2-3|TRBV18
CASSPAGPTDTQYF
TGTGCCAGCTCACCAGCAGGGCCCACAGATACGCAGTATTTT
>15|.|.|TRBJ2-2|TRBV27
CASTPLDRNTGELFF
TGTGCCAGCACTCCCTTGGACAGGAACACCGGGGAGCTGTTTTTT
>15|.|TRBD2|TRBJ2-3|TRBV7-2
CASSQKAGGPDTQYF
TGTGCCAGCAGCCAGAAAGCGGGAGGGCCAGATACGCAGTATTTT
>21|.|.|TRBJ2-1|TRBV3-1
CASSQGLWTAVKTRLYNEQFF
TGTGCCAGCAGCCAAGGTCTCTGGACAGCCGTTAAGACTCGACTCTACAATGAGCAGTTCTTC
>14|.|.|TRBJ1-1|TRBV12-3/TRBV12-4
CASSPSRRGTEAFF
TGTGCCAGCAGTCCGTCGAGACGGGGCACTGAAGCTTTCTTT
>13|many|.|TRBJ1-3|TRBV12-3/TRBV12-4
CASSPSPGNTIYF
TGTGCCAGCAGCCCCTCTCCCGGAAACACCATATATTTT
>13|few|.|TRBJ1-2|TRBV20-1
CSAEQGSKGGYTF
TGCAGTGCTGAACAGGGAAGTAAAGGTGGCTACACCTTC
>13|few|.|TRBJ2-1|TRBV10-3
CATFGSSYNEQFF
TGTGCCACCTTCGGGAGCTCCTACAATGAGCAGTTCTTC
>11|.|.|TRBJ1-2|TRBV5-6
CASSRDREGAF
TGTGCCAGCAGCCGAGACCGAGAAGGGGCCTTC
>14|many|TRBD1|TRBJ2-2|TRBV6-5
CASSFVQGIGELFF
TGTGCCAGCAGTTTCGTACAGGGGATCGGGGAGCTGTTTTTT
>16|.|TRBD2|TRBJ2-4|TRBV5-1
CASSSPSGVAKNIQYF
TGCGCCAGCAGCTCCCCTAGCGGGGTAGCCAAAAACATTCAGTACTTC
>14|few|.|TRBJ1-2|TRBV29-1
CSVSGAGEVYGYTF
TGCAGCGTTTCGGGGGCAGGGGAGGTCTATGGCTACACCTTC
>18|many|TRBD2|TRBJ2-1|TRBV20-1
CSAREKLAGVGGYNEQFF
TGCAGTGCTAGAGAGAAACTAGCGGGAGTGGGGGGCTACAATGAGCAGTTCTTC
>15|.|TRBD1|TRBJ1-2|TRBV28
CASTPDRGRGYGYTF
TGTGCCAGCACCCCGGACAGGGGGCGCGGCTATGGCTACACCTTC
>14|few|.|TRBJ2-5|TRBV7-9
CASSLEHPGETQYF
TGTGCCAGCAGCTTAGAACACCCCGGGGAGACCCAGTACTTC
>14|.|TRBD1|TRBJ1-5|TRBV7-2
CASSRDSANQPQHF
TGTGCCAGCAGTAGGGACAGCGCCAATCAGCCCCAGCATTTT
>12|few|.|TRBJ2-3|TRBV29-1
CSVEGQEPWKYF
TGCAGCGTTGAAGGGCAGGAACCATGGAAGTATTTT